This T cell receptor (beta chain) was captured by sequencing in a study of blood T cell repertoires in COVID-19. Overall study: Acute and convalescent COVID-19 specimens originated in the United States, Italy and Spain.

Participant ages covered about 18 to 89 years across about 22 US areas. Allocation to cohorts depended on clinical history reported by the participants. The CDR3 sequence is 14 residues long. After removal of 6 bases from V and 3 bases from J, the junction contained 7 bases not matched to a gene. Germline-derived CDR1 and CDR2 are KGHSH and LQKENI. In the original processing: Nucleated cell number was recorded as an estimate derived from reference gene primer amplification. TCRdb keeps only in-frame clones here, not all; method: immunoSEQ multiplex PCR. V and J calls and clone size are as listed in that table; D and trimming were resolved from the DNA. The sample has a few hundred thousand clones, approximately 85% seen once; the top ten hold more than 2%.

The J gene is TRBJ1-2, the V gene TRBV18; TRBD1 matches 7 bases. The sequence was collected from a man younger than 40 who had recovered from COVID-19. The sequenced sample was PBMCs or T cells enriched from blood (not recorded which). CDR3 sequence reads: CASSLQGLHYGYTF. DNA for the CDR3: TGTGCCAGCTCCCTACAGGGGCTGCACTATGGCTACACCTTC.